This T cell receptor beta chain was identified during a study of OX40 agonist ivuxolimab in advanced cancers. Study overall: The mean age was approximately 56 years, ranging from about 23 to 85, with 80% to 85% of participants male.

Clones were sequenced by immunoSEQ multiplex PCR, and TCRdb holds only the in-frame ones, with some missing. The table shows fewer than 100,000 clones, with 87% occurring only once. This CDR3 is built from 16 residues. Per the germline V gene, CDR1 is SEHNR and CDR2 is FQNEAQ (reference sequence). Deletions cut 5 bases from V and 2 bases from J, with 16 bases between. Sample: CD4+ or CD8+ T cells sorted from blood, taken in a trial of the OX40 agonist ivuxolimab. The chain links TRBV7-9 to TRBJ1-3; D ambiguous. The sequence was obtained from an adult with an advanced solid tumor such as melanoma, head and neck, liver or kidney cancer. CDR3 coding DNA: TGTGCCAGCAGCCGCGCCCGGCCTTCGACTGGAAACACCATATATTTT. It encodes CASSRARPSTGNTIYF.